Listed below are T cell receptor beta chains from one sample, sequenced in a study of blood T cell repertoires in COVID-19. Profiled with immunoSEQ multiplex PCR; TCRdb holds only in-frame clones, not every one. In the table there are roughly 400,000 clones, 88% of which are singletons. What was sequenced was PBMCs or T cells enriched from blood (not recorded which). All receptors derive from a woman in her forties with acute COVID-19. CDR3s include the opening cysteine and the closing phenylalanine or tryptophan. The order of the fields is J gene, V gene, CDR3 protein.

J gene: TRBJ1-2; V gene: TRBV6-1; CDR3 protein: CASSEGRGSNYGYTF
J gene: TRBJ1-4; V gene: TRBV6-5; CDR3 protein: CASRQGRINEKLFF
J gene: TRBJ2-1; V gene: TRBV7-8; CDR3 protein: CASSQRGRGSVNEQFF
J gene: TRBJ2-1; V gene: TRBV4-1; CDR3 protein: CASSQPSGGYNEQFF
J gene: TRBJ2-7; V gene: TRBV14; CDR3 protein: CASSTHRYEQYF
J gene: TRBJ2-7; V gene: TRBV5-1; CDR3 protein: CASSLSPSGGYEQYF
J gene: TRBJ2-1; V gene: TRBV19; CDR3 protein: CASSRTGTGGNEQFF
J gene: TRBJ1-2; V gene: TRBV2; CDR3 protein: CASSLTSNYGYTF
J gene: TRBJ2-2; V gene: TRBV25-1; CDR3 protein: CASSEQVTNTGELFF
J gene: TRBJ1-1; V gene: TRBV5-4; CDR3 protein: CASSGPRENTEAFF
J gene: TRBJ2-2; V gene: TRBV10-3; CDR3 protein: CAISEYPFTSGALNTGELFF
J gene: TRBJ1-6; V gene: TRBV20-1; CDR3 protein: CSASSSRDRDNSPLHF
J gene: TRBJ1-5; V gene: TRBV10-3; CDR3 protein: CAISESGQPQHF
J gene: TRBJ2-1; V gene: TRBV9; CDR3 protein: CASSVGPFGRHNEQFF